This T cell receptor (beta chain) is drawn from a study of control samples from healthy donors and cancer patients. Only in-frame clones appear in the TCRdb table, and some are missing; sequencing was by immunoSEQ multiplex PCR. This sample has 69,000 or so clones, with about 94% found just once. CDR1 and CDR2 from the germline V gene are SGHTA and FQGNSA. There are 14 residues in the CDR3. J lost 2 bases, V lost 10 bases, and 8 bases had no gene match. This clonotype was sampled from a woman aged 25 to 39 in good health. The chain recombines TRBV7-2 with TRBJ2-3; 8 bases are shared with TRBD2. The sequenced sample consisted of blood. CDR3 DNA sequence: TGTGCCAACCCTCGGGGGGGGCCCACAGATACGCAGTATTTT. The encoded protein is CANPRGGPTDTQYF.